One and the same sample provided the 25 T cell receptor beta chains below, sequenced in a study of blood T cell repertoires in COVID-19. Sequenced by immunoSEQ multiplex PCR; TCRdb stores in-frame clones only, minus some. The sample shows 35,000 to 45,000 clones, 88% of them seen only once. The sequenced sample consisted of peripheral blood. The receptor source for this set is a man in his 70s with acute or convalescent COVID-19.

V is TRBV5-1 and J is TRBJ2-2; D remains ambiguous. The CDR3 covers 14 residues. The V and J ends lost 2 bases and 4 bases respectively, with 9 bases between them. Germline V CDR1 and CDR2: SGHRS, YFSETQ. The CDR3 reads CASSFLSSTGELFF. CDR3 DNA: TGCGCCAGCAGCTTCCTCTCCTCCACCGGGGAGCTGTTTTTT.

The genes are TRBV6-5 and TRBJ1-2, with 7 bases that match TRBD1. The length of the CDR3 is 14 residues. The germline CDR1 and CDR2 sequences are MNHEY and SVGAGI. V was pared by 5 bases and J by 3 bases, with 6 bases of the junction left unmatched. CDR3 region: CASSPRQGYYGYTF. CDR3 bases: TGTGCCAGCAGTCCTAGACAGGGATACTATGGCTACACCTTC.

The chain recombines TRBV18 with TRBJ1-1, with TRBD1 identical over 8 bases. J gave up 3 bases and V 5 bases, and 8 bases lay outside the gene matches. The CDR3 consists of 15 residues. Germline V gene lookup returns CDR1 KGHSH and CDR2 LQKENI. CDR3 loop: CASSANRGGDTEAFF. The CDR3 DNA is TGTGCCAGCTCAGCTAACAGGGGGGGGGACACTGAAGCTTTCTTT.

CDR3 bases: TGCGCCAGCAGCCAAGTGACGTCGGGAGCCTACACCGGGGAGCTGTTTTTT. It translates to CASSQVTSGAYTGELFF. The chain joins TRBV4-3 to TRBJ2-2, with D perhaps matching TRBD2 (6 bases). Germline values: CDR1 LGHNA, CDR2 YSLEER. The CDR3 is 17 residues long. The V end was cut by 1 base, the J end by 3 bases, with 15 bases between.

V is TRBV2 and J is TRBJ1-5, with TRBD1 matching 7 bases. Germline assignment: CDR1 SNHLY and CDR2 FYNNEI. J was trimmed by 4 bases and V by 6 bases; bases with no gene match: 3. The CDR3 runs 13 residues. The CDR3: CASREQGNQPQHF. The CDR3 DNA is TGTGCCAGCAGAGAACAGGGGAATCAGCCCCAGCATTTT.

The chain links TRBV14 to TRBJ2-7; a weak D match, TRBD1 (5 bases). CDR3 length equals 15 residues. Trimming left V 2 bases short and J 4 bases short, with 15 bases between. CDR1 is SGHDN, CDR2 FVKESK, per germline. CDR3 residues: CASSQSSGWRYEQYF. DNA of the CDR3: TGTGCCAGCAGCCAATCGTCAGGGTGGCGGTACGAGCAGTACTTC.

The V gene is TRBV5-1, the J gene TRBJ2-7; 11 positions match TRBD2. V shed 0 bases, J shed 2 bases, and the junction held 16 bases outside the gene matches. The CDR3 length is 20 residues. Looked up from germline, CDR1 is SGHRS and CDR2 is YFSETQ. Written as DNA, the CDR3 is TGCGCCAGCAGCTTGGCCTTACTAGCGGGAGTGGGGTTAGGGCCCTACGAGCAGTACTTC. This translates into CASSLALLAGVGLGPYEQYF.

V usage is TRBV7-3 and J usage is TRBJ2-1; the match to TRBD2 covers 9 bases. Germline V CDR1 and CDR2: SGHTA, FQGTGA. The CDR3 spans 14 residues. Trimming took 5 bases from V and 8 from J; bases not matched to a gene: 7. CDR3 in amino acids: CASSRGLATDEQFF. The CDR3 region has the DNA TGTGCCAGCAGCCGGGGACTAGCTACAGATGAGCAGTTCTTC.

This chain uses TRBV6-5 with TRBJ2-5, with 10 bases identical to TRBD2. The V segment lost 6 bases and the J segment 7 bases; nucleotides outside the gene matches: 8. Germline lookup yields CDR1 MNHEY and CDR2 SVGAGI. CDR3 length: 14 residues. In DNA form, the CDR3 reads TGTGCCAGCAGACCCACTAGCGGGATTGGGACCCAGTACTTC. Encoded protein: CASRPTSGIGTQYF.

The chain carries TRBV5-1 and TRBJ2-7; a possible D gene is TRBD1 (6 bases). This CDR3 contains 13 residues. Trimming removed 5 bases at V and 6 bases at J, with 15 bases between. The germline V gene has CDR1 SGHRS and CDR2 YFSETQ. The CDR3 nucleotides read TGCGCCAGCAGGGACGGACAGTCAACCGAGCAGTACTTC. This encodes CASRDGQSTEQYF.

V usage is TRBV21-1 and J usage is TRBJ2-3; TRBD2 reflects the table's D call only, with no check against the DNA. TRBV21-1 is a pseudogene. CDR3 length: 17 residues. DNA for the CDR3: TGTGCCAGCAGCAAAGGACTAGCGGGATTCCCACACTTGGCGCAGTATTTT. Its protein product is CASSKGLAGFPHLAQYF.

This clone has just one count. Here the CDR3 DNA reads TGCGCCAGCAGTCAATCGGAGACAGCTAGCAATCAGCCCCAGCATTTT. Translation gives CASSQSETASNQPQHF. The chain carries TRBV23-1 and TRBJ1-5; possible D gene TRBD1, 5 bases. TRBV23-1 is identified as an open reading frame with a role that is uncertain. The CDR3 totals 16 residues. V lost 0 bases and J 0 bases, leaving 9 bases between the germline ends.

The chain carries TRBV11-2 and TRBJ2-7; 12 bases fit TRBD2. CDR3 length: 18 residues. Trimming at V came to 5 bases and at J to 5 bases, leaving 16 bases not matched to a gene. Looked up from germline, CDR1 is SGHAT and CDR2 is FQNNGV. The CDR3 DNA is TGTGCCAGCAGCCCGGGGGTTCTAGCGGGAGGGCCGAGGGACGAGCAGTACTTC. This sequence encodes CASSPGVLAGGPRDEQYF.

The chain recombines TRBV3-1 (or the pseudogene TRBV3-2) with TRBJ2-1, with D uncertain. The V end lost 0 bases, the J end lost 14 bases, and 14 bases lay between the germline ends. The CDR3 is 13 amino acids. Germline V gives CDR1 LGHDT, CDR2 YNNKEL (reference sequence). DNA for the CDR3: TGTGCCAGCAGCCAAGAACCCCCCGCGCCCAAGTTCTTC. Translation: CASSQEPPAPKFF.

The chain carries TRBV29-1 and TRBJ1-1; D call uncertain. CDR1 and CDR2 from the germline V gene are SQVTM and ANQGSEA. V lost 7 bases, J lost 0 bases, and 15 bases lay in between. This CDR3 spans 14 amino acids. Here the CDR3 reads CSAADESMNTEAFF. The CDR3 DNA reads TGCAGCGCAGCGGACGAATCTATGAACACTGAAGCTTTCTTT.

The chain carries TRBV5-1 and TRBJ1-2; 8 bases map to TRBD1. V shed 0 bases, J shed 6 bases, and the junction held 7 bases outside the gene matches. The CDR3 length is 15 residues. Germline CDR1 SGHRS, CDR2 YFSETQ. The CDR3 protein is CASSLAAGGVDGYTF. The CDR3 DNA follows: TGCGCCAGCAGCTTGGCTGCAGGGGGCGTCGATGGCTACACCTTC.

The chain is built from TRBV3-1 (or the pseudogene TRBV3-2) and TRBJ1-2, with D uncertain. V was shortened by 1 base and J by 0 bases, with 9 bases between the two germline ends. CDR3 length: 15 residues. Germline CDR1 is LGHDT and CDR2 is YNNKEL (reference sequence). The chain's CDR3 is CASSQGDGTNYGYTF. For the CDR3, the DNA is TGTGCCAGCAGCCAAGGTGACGGGACTAACTATGGCTACACCTTC.

The chain employs TRBV28 and TRBJ2-1; the match to TRBD2 covers 14 bases. The CDR3 runs to 13 residues. V lost 6 bases, J lost 14 bases, and 6 bases stayed unmatched. CDR1 is MDHEN and CDR2 is SYDVKM in the germline V gene. CDR3 coding DNA: TGTGCCAGCAGCCTGACTAGCGGGAGGGAAAAGTTCTTC. Its translation is CASSLTSGREKFF.

The chain is built from TRBV4-1 and TRBJ2-5; D perhaps matches TRBD1 (6 bases). This CDR3 spans 18 amino acids. Trimming took 4 bases from V and 3 from J, leaving 24 bases between them. Per the germline V gene, CDR1 is MGHRA and CDR2 is YSYEKL. The CDR3 bases are TGCGCCAGCAGCCCTAGGACAGTTCTCACTCGTAGGGAAGAGACCCAGTACTTC. Encoded protein: CASSPRTVLTRREETQYF.

V and J are TRBV9 and TRBJ2-2, with TRBD2 matching over 7 bases. This CDR3 has 15 amino acids. Trimming cost V 2 bases and J 0 bases; bases outside gene matches: 1. CDR1 and CDR2 (germline): SGDLS, YYNGEE. The CDR3 nucleotides read TGTGCCAGCAGCGTTACTAGCGCGAACACCGGGGAGCTGTTTTTT. Translation gives CASSVTSANTGELFF.

The V gene is TRBV6-2 or TRBV6-3, the J gene TRBJ2-5, with 8 bases identical to TRBD2. Trimming cost V 6 bases and J 5 bases; bases outside gene matches: 17. The CDR3 is 17 amino acids. In germline, CDR1 is MNHEY, CDR2 SVGEGT. The CDR3 region has the DNA TGTGCCAGCAGCCCCGATTCATTAGCGGGAAAGAGGGAGACCCAGTACTTC. It yields the protein CASSPDSLAGKRETQYF.

The chain recombines TRBV18 with TRBJ2-1; tentative D call: TRBD2 (6 bases). CDR3 size: 16 residues. The V end lost 6 bases, the J end lost 1 base, and 16 bases lay between the germline ends. Germline V CDR1 and CDR2: KGHSH, LQKENI. The CDR3 region is CASSTPEGRSYNEQFF. CDR3 nucleotides: TGTGCCAGCTCCACTCCGGAGGGGAGGTCCTACAATGAGCAGTTCTTC.

This clone was counted a single time. This sequence joins TRBV5-1 and TRBJ2-1; tentative D call: TRBD2 (6 bases). Trimming shortened V by 0 bases and J by 9 bases, and 13 bases separated the two germline ends. Germline lookup yields CDR1 SGHRS and CDR2 YFSETQ. The CDR3 is 14 residues long. CDR3 in DNA: TGCGCCAGCAGCTTGGAAGGAGGGGACGGTGAGCAGTTCTTC. Its translation is CASSLEGGDGEQFF.

The chain joins TRBV7-8 to TRBJ2-3; 8 bases align to TRBD2. This CDR3 has 21 residues. The ends lost 5 bases at V and 1 base at J; junction bases unmatched: 23. The V gene's germline CDR1 is SGHVS and CDR2 FQNEAQ. CDR3 nucleotides: TGTGCCAGCAGCCACTATGTAGAGTTGTACGGTAGGCGGGAGGGCACAGATACGCAGTATTTT. Protein product: CASSHYVELYGRREGTDTQYF.

The J gene is TRBJ1-5, the V gene TRBV12-3 or TRBV12-4; a weak D match, TRBD1 (6 bases). The CDR3 covers 13 residues. Trimming removed 8 bases from V and 9 bases from J, with 17 bases in between. CDR3 coding DNA: TGTGCCAGCTCAACTAGTGGGGGCCGGCCCCAGCATTTT. It translates to CASSTSGGRPQHF.